A single TCR beta chain is shown here with its context. What it binds is unknown. The CDR3 is 15 residues long. From germline, CDR1 is MDHEN and CDR2 SYDVKM. Trimming cost V 6 bases and J 3 bases, with 12 bases left between them. The data were produced by immunoSEQ multiplex PCR, yet TCRdb's version contains in-frame clones alone and is incomplete. The sample contains 45,000 to 60,000 clones, more than 80% of which appear only once. The sample comes from a study of OX40 agonist ivuxolimab in advanced cancers. Across the study: Ivuxolimab, an antibody acting as an agonist of OX40 (CD134), was used to treat patients. Cancers in dose escalation were hepatocellular, melanoma, renal cell and head and neck. Subjects had a mean age of roughly 60 years, with a range of about 23 to 79; approximately 83% were male. Overall study findings and caveats: The CD4+ and CD8+ T cells in the blood had expanded clonally by week 6 at 0.1 to 3.0 mg/kg.

Sequencing was performed on CD4+ or CD8+ T cells sorted from blood, taken in a trial of the OX40 agonist ivuxolimab. This rearrangement joins TRBV28 to TRBJ1-6; possibly TRBD1 for D (5 bases). The TCR originated in an adult with an advanced solid tumor such as melanoma, head and neck, liver or kidney cancer. The DNA for the CDR3 is TGTGCCAGCAGCTCCCCCCAGGGCTATAATTCACCCCTCCACTTT. It codes for CASSSPQGYNSPLHF. Full variable domain (rest looked up from reference TRBV28 and TRBJ1-6): DVKVTQSSRYLVKRTGEKVFLECVQDMDHENMFWYRQDPGLGLRLIYFSYDVKMKEKGDIPEGYSVSREKKERFSLILESASTNQTSMYLCASSSPQGYNSPLHFGNGTRLTVT.